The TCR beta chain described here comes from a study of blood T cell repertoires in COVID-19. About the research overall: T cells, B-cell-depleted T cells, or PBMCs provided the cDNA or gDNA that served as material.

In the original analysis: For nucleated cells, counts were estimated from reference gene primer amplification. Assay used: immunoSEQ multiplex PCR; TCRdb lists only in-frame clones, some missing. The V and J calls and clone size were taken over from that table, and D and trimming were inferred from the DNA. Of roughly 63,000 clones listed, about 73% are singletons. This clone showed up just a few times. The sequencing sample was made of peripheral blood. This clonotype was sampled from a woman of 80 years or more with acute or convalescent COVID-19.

In DNA form, the CDR3 reads TGCGCCAGCAGCTCCCGAAGTACAGGTACCGGGGCCAACGTCCTGACTTTC. Protein product: CASSSRSTGTGANVLTF. This sequence joins TRBV5-1 and TRBJ2-6; tentatively, D is TRBD1 (5 bases). The CDR3 spans 17 residues. V lost 3 bases and J lost 4, with 17 bases in between. Germline V gives CDR1 SGHRS, CDR2 YFSETQ. Filled out from reference TRBV5-1 and TRBJ2-6, the complete variable domain reads KAGVTQTPRYLIKTRGQQVTLSCSPISGHRSVSWYQQTPGQGLQFLFEYFSETQRNKGNFPGRFSGRQFSNSRSEMNVSTLELGDSALYLCASSSRSTGTGANVLTFGAGSRLTVL.